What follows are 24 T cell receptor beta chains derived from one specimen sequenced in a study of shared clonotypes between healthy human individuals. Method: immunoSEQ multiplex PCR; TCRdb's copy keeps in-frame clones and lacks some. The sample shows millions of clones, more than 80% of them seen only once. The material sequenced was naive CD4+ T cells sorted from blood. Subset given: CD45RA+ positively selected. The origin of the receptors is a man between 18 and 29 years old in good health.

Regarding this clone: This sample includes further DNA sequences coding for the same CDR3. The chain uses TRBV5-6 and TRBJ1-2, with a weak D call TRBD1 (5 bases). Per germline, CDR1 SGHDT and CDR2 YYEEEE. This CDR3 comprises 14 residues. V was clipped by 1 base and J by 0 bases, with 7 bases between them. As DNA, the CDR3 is TGTGCCAGCAGCTTGACAGGAGCTAACTATGGCTACACCTTC. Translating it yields CASSLTGANYGYTF.

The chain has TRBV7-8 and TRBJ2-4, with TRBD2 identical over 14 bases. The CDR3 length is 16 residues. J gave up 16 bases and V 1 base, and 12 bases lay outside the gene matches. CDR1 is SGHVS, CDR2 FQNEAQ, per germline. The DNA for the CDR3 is TGTGCCAGCAGCTTAGGGCCCAGACTAGCGGGAGGGTACTCTTACTTC. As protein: CASSLGPRLAGGYSYF.

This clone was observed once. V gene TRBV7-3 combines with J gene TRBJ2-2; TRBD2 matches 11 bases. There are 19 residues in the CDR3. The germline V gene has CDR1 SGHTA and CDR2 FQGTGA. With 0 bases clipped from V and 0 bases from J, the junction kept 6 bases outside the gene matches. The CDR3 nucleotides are TGTGCCAGCAGCTTAACTGGGCTAGCGGGGGGCCCGAACACCGGGGAGCTGTTTTTT. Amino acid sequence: CASSLTGLAGGPNTGELFF.

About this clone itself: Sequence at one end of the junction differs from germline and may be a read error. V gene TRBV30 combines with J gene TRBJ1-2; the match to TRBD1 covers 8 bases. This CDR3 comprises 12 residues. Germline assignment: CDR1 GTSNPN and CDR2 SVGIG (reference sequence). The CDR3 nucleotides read TGTGCCTGGAGTGACCCTCCGGGACAGGCGGTCTTC. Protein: CAWSDPPGQAVF.

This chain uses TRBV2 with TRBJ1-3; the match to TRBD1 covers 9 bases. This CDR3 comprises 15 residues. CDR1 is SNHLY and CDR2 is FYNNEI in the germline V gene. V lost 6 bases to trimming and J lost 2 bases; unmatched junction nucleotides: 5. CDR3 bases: TGTGCCAGCAGGGGGGGACAGGGAGCTGGAAACACCATATATTTT. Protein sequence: CASRGGQGAGNTIYF.

Written as DNA, the CDR3 is TGTGCCAGCAGTTACGATACAGGGAACGGCTATGGCTACACCTTC. It translates to CASSYDTGNGYGYTF. The chain recombines TRBV6-5 with TRBJ1-2; D is possibly TRBD1 (6 bases). The length of the CDR3 is 15 residues. CDR1 and CDR2 (germline): MNHEY, SVGAGI. The V and J ends lost 2 bases and 4 bases respectively, with 14 bases between them.

The CDR3 loop reads CASSAGTGNTEAFF. The CDR3, as DNA: TGTGCCAGCAGCGCCGGGACGGGGAACACTGAAGCTTTCTTT. V and J are TRBV2 and TRBJ1-1; TRBD1 might be the D (5 bases). V lost 6 bases and J 1 base, leaving 12 bases between the germline ends. The CDR3 has 14 residues. Germline V gene lookup returns CDR1 SNHLY and CDR2 FYNNEI. Using reference TRBV2 and TRBJ1-1 for the parts outside the CDR3, the full variable domain is EPEVTQTPSHQVTQMGQEVILRCVPISNHLYFYWYRQILGQKVEFLVSFYNNEISEKSEIFDDQFSVERPDGSNFTLKIRSTKLEDSAMYFCASSAGTGNTEAFFGQGTRLTVV.

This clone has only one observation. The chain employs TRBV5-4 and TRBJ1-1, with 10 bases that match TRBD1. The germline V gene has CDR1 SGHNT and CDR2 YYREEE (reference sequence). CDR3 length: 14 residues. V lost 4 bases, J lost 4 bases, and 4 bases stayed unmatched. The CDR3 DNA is TGTGCCAGCAGCGAGGGACAGGGGACCACTGAAGCTTTCTTT. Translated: CASSEGQGTTEAFF.

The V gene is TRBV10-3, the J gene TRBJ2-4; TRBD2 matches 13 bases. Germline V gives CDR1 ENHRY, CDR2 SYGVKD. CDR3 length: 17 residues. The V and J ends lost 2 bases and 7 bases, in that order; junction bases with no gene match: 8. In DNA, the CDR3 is TGTGCCATCAGTGAGGGACTAGCGGGGGCTTCGGGGAACATTCAGTACTTC. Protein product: CAISEGLAGASGNIQYF.

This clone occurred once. The CDR3 DNA reads as TGCAGCGTTAAGCGACCGGGGTACGAGCAGTACTTC. Protein product: CSVKRPGYEQYF. The chain employs TRBV29-1 and TRBJ2-7; TRBD2 might be the D (5 bases). This CDR3 has 12 residues. CDR1 is SQVTM and CDR2 is ANQGSEA in the germline V gene. V gave up 5 bases and J gave up 4 bases, with 12 bases separating them.

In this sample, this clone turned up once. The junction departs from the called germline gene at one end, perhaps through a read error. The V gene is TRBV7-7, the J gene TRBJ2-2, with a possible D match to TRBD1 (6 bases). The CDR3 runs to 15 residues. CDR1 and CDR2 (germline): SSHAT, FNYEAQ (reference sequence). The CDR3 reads CASSLQGANTGELFF. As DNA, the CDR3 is TGTGCTAGCAGCTTACAGGGCGCGAACACCGGGGAGCTGTTTTTT.

DNA of the CDR3: TGTGCCAGTAACATACCCGAAAGGGGGAACACTGAAGCTTTCTTT. Residues: CASNIPERGNTEAFF. The chain has TRBV19 and TRBJ1-1; tentatively, D is TRBD1 (5 bases). There are 15 residues in the CDR3. Germline assignment: CDR1 LNHDA and CDR2 SQIVND (reference sequence). The V and J ends lost 7 bases and 1 base respectively, with 16 bases between them.

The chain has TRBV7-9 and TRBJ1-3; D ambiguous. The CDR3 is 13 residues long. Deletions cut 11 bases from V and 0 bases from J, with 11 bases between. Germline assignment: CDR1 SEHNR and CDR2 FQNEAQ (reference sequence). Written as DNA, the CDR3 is TGTGCCGCGGGGATAACCTCTGGAAACACCATATATTTT. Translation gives CAAGITSGNTIYF.

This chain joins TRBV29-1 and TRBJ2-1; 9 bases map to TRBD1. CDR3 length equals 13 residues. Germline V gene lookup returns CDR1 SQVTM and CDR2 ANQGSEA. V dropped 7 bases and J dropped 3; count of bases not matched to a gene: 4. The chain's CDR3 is CSATGQGYNEQFF. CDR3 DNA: TGCAGCGCCACGGGACAGGGCTACAATGAGCAGTTCTTC.

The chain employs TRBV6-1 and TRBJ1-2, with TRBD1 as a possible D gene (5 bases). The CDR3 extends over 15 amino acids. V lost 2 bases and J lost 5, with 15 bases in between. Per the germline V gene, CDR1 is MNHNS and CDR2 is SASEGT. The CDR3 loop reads CASSERAGGRYGYTF. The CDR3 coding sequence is TGTGCCAGCAGTGAAAGGGCTGGGGGTCGGTATGGCTACACCTTC.

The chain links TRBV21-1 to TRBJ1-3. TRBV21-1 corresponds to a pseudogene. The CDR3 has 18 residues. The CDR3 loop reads CASSKDRSIHYSGNTIYF. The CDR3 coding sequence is TGTGCCAGCAGCAAAGATCGGTCGATACACTACTCTGGAAACACCATATATTTT.

The DNA of the CDR3 is TGTGCCAGCTCATGGGACAGGGGGGGCAATCAGCCCCAGCATTTT. This codes for CASSWDRGGNQPQHF. V and J are TRBV18 and TRBJ1-5, with 11 bases identical to TRBD1. Germline V gene data show CDR1 as KGHSH and CDR2 as LQKENI. The ends lost 5 bases at V and 2 bases at J; junction bases unmatched: 2. The CDR3 has 15 residues.

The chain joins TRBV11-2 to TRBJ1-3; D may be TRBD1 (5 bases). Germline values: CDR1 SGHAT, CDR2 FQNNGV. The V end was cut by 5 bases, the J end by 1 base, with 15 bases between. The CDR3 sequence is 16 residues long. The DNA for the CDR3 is TGTGCCAGCAGCGTGGGACCTTACTTATCTGGAAACACCATATATTTT. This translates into CASSVGPYLSGNTIYF. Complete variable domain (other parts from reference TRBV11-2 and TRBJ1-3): EAGVAQSPRYKIIEKRQSVAFWCNPISGHATLYWYQQILGQGPKLLIQFQNNGVVDDSQLPKDRFSAERLKGVDSTLKIQPAKLEDSAVYLCASSVGPYLSGNTIYFGEGSWLTVV.

The CDR3 sequence: CASSLARPTDTQYF. Here the CDR3 DNA reads TGTGCCAGCAGCTTAGCGCGTCCCACAGATACGCAGTATTTT. V usage is TRBV7-2 and J usage is TRBJ2-3, with unresolved D. The CDR3 has 14 residues. Trimming shortened V by 0 bases and J by 2 bases, and 6 bases separated the two germline ends. Germline assignment: CDR1 SGHTA and CDR2 FQGNSA.

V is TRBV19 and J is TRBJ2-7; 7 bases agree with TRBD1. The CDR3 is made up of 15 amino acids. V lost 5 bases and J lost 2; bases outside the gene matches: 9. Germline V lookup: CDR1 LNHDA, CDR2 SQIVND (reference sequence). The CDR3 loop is CASSLSDRPPYEQYF. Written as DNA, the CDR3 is TGTGCCAGTAGTCTCTCGGACAGGCCTCCCTACGAGCAGTACTTC. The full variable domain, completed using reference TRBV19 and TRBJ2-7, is DGGITQSPKYLFRKEGQNVTLSCEQNLNHDAMYWYRQDPGQGLRLIYYSQIVNDFQKGDIAEGYSVSREKKESFPLTVTSAQKNPTAFYLCASSLSDRPPYEQYFGPGTRLTVT.

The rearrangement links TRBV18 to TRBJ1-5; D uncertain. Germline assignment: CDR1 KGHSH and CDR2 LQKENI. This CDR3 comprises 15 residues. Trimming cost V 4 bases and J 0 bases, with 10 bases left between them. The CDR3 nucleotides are TGTGCCAGCTCACAGGACGTTAATAGCAATCAGCCCCAGCATTTT. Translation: CASSQDVNSNQPQHF.

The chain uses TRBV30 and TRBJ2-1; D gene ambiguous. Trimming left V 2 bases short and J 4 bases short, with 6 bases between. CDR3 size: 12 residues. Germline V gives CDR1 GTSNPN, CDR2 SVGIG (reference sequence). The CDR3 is CAWSPQYNEQFF. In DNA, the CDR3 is TGTGCCTGGAGTCCCCAGTACAATGAGCAGTTCTTC.

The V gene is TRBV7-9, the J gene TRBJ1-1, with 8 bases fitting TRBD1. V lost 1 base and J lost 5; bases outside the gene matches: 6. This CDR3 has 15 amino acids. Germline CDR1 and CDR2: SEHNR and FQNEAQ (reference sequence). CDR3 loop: CASSLVGQGATEAFF. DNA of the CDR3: TGTGCCAGCAGCTTAGTGGGTCAGGGGGCTACTGAAGCTTTCTTT.

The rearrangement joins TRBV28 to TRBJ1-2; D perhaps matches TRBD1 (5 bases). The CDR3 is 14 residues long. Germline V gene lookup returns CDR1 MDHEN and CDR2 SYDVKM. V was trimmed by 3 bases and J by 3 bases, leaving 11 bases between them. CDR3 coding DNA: TGTGCCAGCAGTTTCGCAGAGGGGTACTATGGCTACACCTTC. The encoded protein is CASSFAEGYYGYTF.